One T cell receptor beta chain is described in this entry. The antigen remains unidentified. All of the isolated RNA was reverse transcribed, so expressed TCRB transcripts were sequenced. Some clones are missing from TCRdb's copy, which holds only in-frame ones; the method was immunoSEQ multiplex PCR. The profile shows 200,000 to 250,000 clones, 16% of them singletons. The sample originates from a study of beta chain features in type 1 diabetes. Study overall: Examination of sorted cells across all samples involved roughly 100 million cells. Study observations and caveats: Moderately but significantly shorter TCRB CDR3s were found in Type 1 diabetes patients in all four CD4+ subsets.

Naive, central memory, regulatory and stem cell-like memory cells within the CD4+ compartment were sorted using CD45RO/CCR7/CD25/CD127/CD95/CD27. CDR1 and CDR2 (germline): DFQATT, SNEGSKA (reference sequence). The CDR3 extends over 9 amino acids. The receptor comes from a man aged 25-45 years with type 1 diabetes. The chain carries TRBV20-1 and TRBJ1-2; D uncertain. The source material was naive CD4+ T cells from blood. This chain's CDR3 is CSGRHDYTF. Here the CDR3 DNA reads TGCAGCGGACGCCATGACTACACCTTC.